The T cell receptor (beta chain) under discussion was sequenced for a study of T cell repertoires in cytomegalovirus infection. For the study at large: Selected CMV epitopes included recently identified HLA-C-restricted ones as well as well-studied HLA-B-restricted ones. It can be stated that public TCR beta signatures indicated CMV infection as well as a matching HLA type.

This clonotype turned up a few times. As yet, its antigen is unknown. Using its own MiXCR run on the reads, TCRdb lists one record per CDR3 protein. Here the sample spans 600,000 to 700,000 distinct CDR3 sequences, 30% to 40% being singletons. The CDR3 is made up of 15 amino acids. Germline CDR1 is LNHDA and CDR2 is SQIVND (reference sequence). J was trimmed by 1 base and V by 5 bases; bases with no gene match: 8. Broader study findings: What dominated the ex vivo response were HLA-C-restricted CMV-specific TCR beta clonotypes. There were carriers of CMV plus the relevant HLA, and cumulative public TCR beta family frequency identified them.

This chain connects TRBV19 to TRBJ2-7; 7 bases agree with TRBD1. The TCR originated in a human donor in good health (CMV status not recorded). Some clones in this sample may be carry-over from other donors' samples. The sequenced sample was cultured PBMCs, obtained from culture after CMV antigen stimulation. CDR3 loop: CASSATGTVSYEQYF. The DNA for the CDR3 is TGTGCCAGTAGTGCCACCGGGACAGTATCCTACGAGCAGTACTTC.